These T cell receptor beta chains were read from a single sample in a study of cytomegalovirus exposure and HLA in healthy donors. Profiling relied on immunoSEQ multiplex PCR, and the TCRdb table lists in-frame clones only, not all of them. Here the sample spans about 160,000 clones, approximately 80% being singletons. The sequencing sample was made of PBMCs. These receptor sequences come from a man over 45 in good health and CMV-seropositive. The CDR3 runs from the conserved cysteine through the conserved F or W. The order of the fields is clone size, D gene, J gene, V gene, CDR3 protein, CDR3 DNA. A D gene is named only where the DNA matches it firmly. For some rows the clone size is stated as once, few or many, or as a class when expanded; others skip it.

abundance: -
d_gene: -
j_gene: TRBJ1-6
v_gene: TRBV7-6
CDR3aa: CASSRGGNNSPLHF
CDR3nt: TGTGCCAGCAGCCGGGGAGGGAATAATTCACCCCTCCACTTT

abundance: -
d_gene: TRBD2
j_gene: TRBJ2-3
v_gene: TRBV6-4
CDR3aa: CASSASGGRTDTQYF
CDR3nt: TGTGCCAGCAGTGCTAGCGGGGGGCGCACAGATACGCAGTATTTT

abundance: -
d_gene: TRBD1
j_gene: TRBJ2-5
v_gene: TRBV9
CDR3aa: CASSLGQGFGQETQYF
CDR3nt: TGTGCCAGCAGCCTGGGACAGGGGTTCGGTCAAGAGACCCAGTACTTC

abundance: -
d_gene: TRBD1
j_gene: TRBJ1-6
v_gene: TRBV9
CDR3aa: CASSSDRGLGSPLHF
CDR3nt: TGTGCCAGCAGCTCCGACAGGGGGCTTGGATCACCCCTCCACTTT

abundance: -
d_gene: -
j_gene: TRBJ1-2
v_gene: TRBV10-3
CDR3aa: CAISGLTFNYGYTF
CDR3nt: TGTGCCATCAGTGGGCTCACCTTTAACTATGGCTACACCTTC

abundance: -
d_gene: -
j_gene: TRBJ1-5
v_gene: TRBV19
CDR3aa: CASSTPRGRAGSYNQPQHF
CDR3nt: TGTGCCAGTAGTACCCCCCGTGGTCGGGCGGGTTCCTATAATCAGCCCCAGCATTTT

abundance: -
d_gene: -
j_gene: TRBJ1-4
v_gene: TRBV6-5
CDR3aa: CASTRGRNNREKLFF
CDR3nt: TGTGCCAGCACCAGGGGCCGCAACAATCGTGAAAAACTGTTTTTT

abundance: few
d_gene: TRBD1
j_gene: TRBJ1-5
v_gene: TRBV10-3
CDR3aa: CAIRDRGEQPQHF
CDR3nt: TGTGCCATCAGAGACAGGGGGGAGCAGCCCCAGCATTTT

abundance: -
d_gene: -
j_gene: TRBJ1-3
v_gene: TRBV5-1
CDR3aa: CASSLQAGSGNTIYF
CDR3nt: TGCGCCAGCAGCTTGCAGGCCGGCTCTGGAAACACCATATATTTT

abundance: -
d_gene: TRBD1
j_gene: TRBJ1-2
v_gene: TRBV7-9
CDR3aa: CASSTGQLRHYGYTF
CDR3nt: TGTGCCAGCAGCACGGGACAGCTGAGGCACTATGGCTACACCTTC

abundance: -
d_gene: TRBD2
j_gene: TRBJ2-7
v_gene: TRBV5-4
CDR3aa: CASSPGGRGGSRNEQYF
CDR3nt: TGTGCCAGCAGCCCTGGGGGACGGGGGGGCTCCCGGAACGAGCAGTACTTC

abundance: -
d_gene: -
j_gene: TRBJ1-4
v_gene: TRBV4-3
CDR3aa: CASSQDPQAANEKLFF
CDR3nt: TGCGCCAGCAGCCAAGATCCACAGGCTGCAAATGAAAAACTGTTTTTT

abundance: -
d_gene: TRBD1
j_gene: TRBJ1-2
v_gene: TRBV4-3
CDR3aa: CASSQVDRVGYGYTF
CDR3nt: TGCGCCAGCAGCCAAGTAGACAGGGTGGGCTATGGCTACACCTTC

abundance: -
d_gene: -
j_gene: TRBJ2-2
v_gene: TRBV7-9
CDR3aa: CASSPSQRSNTGELFF
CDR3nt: TGTGCCAGCTCCCCCAGCCAGCGGTCGAACACCGGGGAGCTGTTTTTT

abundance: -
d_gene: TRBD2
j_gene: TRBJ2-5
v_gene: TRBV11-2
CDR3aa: CASSFRGGTSQETQYF
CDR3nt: TGTGCCAGCAGCTTCCGCGGGGGGACCTCCCAAGAGACCCAGTACTTC

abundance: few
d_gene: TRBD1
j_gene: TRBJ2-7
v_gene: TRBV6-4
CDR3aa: CASKVGTGVDEQYF
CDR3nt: TGTGCCAGCAAAGTGGGGACAGGGGTTGACGAGCAGTACTTC

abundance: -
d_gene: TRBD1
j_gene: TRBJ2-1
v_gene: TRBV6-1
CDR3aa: CASSPGQVIYNEQFF
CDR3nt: TGTGCCAGCAGCCCAGGACAGGTGATCTACAATGAGCAGTTCTTC

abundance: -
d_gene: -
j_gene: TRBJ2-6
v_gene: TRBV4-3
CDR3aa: CASSPRLGGSSSGANVLTF
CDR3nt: TGCGCCAGCAGCCCGAGGTTAGGGGGTTCTAGCTCTGGGGCCAACGTCCTGACTTTC

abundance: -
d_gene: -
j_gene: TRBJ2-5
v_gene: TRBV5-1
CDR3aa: CASSLVGVQETQYF
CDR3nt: TGCGCCAGCAGCTTGGTAGGGGTCCAAGAGACCCAGTACTTC

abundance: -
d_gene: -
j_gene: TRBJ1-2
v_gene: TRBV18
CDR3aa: CASSPTRGFNYGYTF
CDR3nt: TGTGCCAGCTCACCGACACGGGGATTTAACTATGGCTACACCTTC

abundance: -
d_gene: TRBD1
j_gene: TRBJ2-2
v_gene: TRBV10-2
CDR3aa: CASKLQGISGELFF
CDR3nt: TGCGCCAGTAAACTACAGGGGATTTCCGGGGAGCTGTTTTTT

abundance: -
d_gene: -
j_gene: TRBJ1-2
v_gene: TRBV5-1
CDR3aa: CASSSTVYGYTF
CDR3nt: TGCGCCAGCAGCTCGACAGTCTATGGCTACACCTTC

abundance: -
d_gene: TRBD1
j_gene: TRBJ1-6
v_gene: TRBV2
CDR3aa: CASNPDRGAALPAPLHF
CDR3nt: TGTGCCAGCAACCCCGACAGGGGGGCCGCCCTGCCAGCACCCCTCCACTTT

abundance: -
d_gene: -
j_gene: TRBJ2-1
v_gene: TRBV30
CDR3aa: CAWSVQAGIAQFF
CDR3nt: TGTGCCTGGAGTGTCCAAGCGGGTATCGCGCAGTTCTTC

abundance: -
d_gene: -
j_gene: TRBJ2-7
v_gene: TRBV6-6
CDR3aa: CASARGTNSYEQYF
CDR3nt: TGTGCCAGCGCACGGGGGACGAACTCCTACGAGCAGTACTTC

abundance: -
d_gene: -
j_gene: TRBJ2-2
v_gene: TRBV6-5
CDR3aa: CATTWPTNTGELFF
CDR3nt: TGTGCCACCACGTGGCCCACGAACACCGGGGAGCTGTTTTTT

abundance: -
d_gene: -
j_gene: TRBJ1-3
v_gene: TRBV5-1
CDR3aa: CASSLGSSGNTIYF
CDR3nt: TGCGCCAGCAGCTTGGGGAGCTCTGGAAACACCATATATTTT

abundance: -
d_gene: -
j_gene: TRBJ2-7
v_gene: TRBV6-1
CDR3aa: CASSEVGGSSYEQYF
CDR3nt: TGTGCCAGCAGTGAAGTCGGCGGAAGCTCCTACGAGCAGTACTTC

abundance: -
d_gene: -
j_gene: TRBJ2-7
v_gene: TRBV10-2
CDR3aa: CASSERNAGSREQYF
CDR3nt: TGCGCCAGCAGTGAGCGCAACGCAGGCTCTCGCGAGCAGTACTTC

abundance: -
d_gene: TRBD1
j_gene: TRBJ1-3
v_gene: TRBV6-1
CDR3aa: CASSVTGANSGNTIYF
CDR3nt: TGTGCCAGCAGTGTGACAGGGGCAAACTCTGGAAACACCATATATTTT

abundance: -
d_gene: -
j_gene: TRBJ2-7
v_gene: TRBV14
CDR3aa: CASSRGGAGEQYF
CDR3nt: TGTGCCAGCAGCCGGGGGGGCGCAGGGGAGCAGTACTTC

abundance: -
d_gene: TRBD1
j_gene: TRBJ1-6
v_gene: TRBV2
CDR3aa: CASSEGVRGDSPLHF
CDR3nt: TGTGCCAGCAGTGAAGGGGTCAGGGGGGATTCACCCCTCCACTTT

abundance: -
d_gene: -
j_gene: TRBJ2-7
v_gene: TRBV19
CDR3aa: CASRGLYEQYF
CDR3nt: TGTGCCAGTAGGGGGCTATACGAGCAGTACTTC

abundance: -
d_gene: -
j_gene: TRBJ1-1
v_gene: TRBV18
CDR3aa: CASSPPNTGSDTEAFF
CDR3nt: TGTGCCAGCTCACCACCGAATACAGGGTCGGACACTGAAGCTTTCTTT

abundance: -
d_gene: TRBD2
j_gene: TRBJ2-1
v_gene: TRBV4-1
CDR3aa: CASSRLTSEDEQFF
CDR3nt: TGCGCCAGCAGCCGACTAACTAGCGAAGATGAGCAGTTCTTC

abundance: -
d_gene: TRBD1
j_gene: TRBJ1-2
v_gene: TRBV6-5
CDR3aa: CASSYGTEFYGYTF
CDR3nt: TGTGCCAGCAGTTACGGGACAGAGTTTTATGGCTACACCTTC

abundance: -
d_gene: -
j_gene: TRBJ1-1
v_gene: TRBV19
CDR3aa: CASSIDNIVPSTEAFF
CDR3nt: TGTGCCAGTAGTATAGACAACATCGTGCCGTCCACTGAAGCTTTCTTT

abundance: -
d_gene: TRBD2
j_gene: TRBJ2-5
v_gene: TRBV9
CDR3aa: CASSVAAGGPPETQYF
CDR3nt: TGTGCCAGCAGCGTAGCAGCGGGGGGCCCCCCAGAGACCCAGTACTTC

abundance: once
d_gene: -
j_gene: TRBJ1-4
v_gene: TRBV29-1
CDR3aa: CSVRVPEGATNEKLFF
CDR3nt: TGCAGCGTTAGGGTCCCCGAGGGCGCAACTAATGAAAAACTGTTTTTT

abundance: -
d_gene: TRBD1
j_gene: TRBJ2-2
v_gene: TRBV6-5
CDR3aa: CASSYQDRINTGELFF
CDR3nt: TGTGCCAGCAGTTACCAGGACAGGATTAACACCGGGGAGCTGTTTTTT

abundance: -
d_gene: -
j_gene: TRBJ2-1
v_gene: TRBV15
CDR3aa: CATTIERRTATNEQFF
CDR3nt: TGTGCCACCACAATCGAGCGGAGGACAGCGACCAATGAGCAGTTCTTC

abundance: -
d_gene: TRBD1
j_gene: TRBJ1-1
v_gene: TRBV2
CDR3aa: CASSDRDRSGGAFF
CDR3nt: TGTGCCAGCAGTGACCGGGACAGGTCAGGGGGAGCTTTCTTT

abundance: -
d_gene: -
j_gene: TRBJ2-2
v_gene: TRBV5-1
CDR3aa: CASSLKLNTGELFF
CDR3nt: TGCGCCAGCAGCTTGAAACTAAACACCGGGGAGCTGTTTTTT

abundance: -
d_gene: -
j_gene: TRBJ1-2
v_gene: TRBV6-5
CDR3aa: CASSTQAFNYGYTF
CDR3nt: TGTGCCAGCAGCACCCAGGCCTTTAACTATGGCTACACCTTC

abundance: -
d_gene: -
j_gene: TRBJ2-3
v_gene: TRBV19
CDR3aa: CASSIKQGPDTQYF
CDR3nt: TGTGCCAGTAGTATAAAACAGGGCCCAGATACGCAGTATTTT

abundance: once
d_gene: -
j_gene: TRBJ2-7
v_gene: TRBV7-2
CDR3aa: CASSRGDSTYEQYF
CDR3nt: TGTGCCAGCTCTCGAGGCGACAGTACCTACGAGCAGTACTTC

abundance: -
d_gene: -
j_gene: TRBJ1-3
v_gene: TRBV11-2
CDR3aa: CASSPRQGLGNTIYF
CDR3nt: TGTGCCAGCAGCCCCCGTCAGGGGTTGGGAAACACCATATATTTT

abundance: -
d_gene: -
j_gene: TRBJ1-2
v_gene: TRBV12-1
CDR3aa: CASSFFDRFYGYTF
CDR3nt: TGTGCCAGCAGCTTTTTTGACAGATTCTATGGCTACACCTTC

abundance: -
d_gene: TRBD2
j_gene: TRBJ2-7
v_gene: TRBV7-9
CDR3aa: CASSLGVAGTYEQYF
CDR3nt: TGTGCCAGCAGCCTCGGGGTAGCGGGAACCTACGAGCAGTACTTC

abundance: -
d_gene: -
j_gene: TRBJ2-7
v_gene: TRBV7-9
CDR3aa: CASSPGQTTDFYEQYF
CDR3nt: TGTGCCAGCAGCCCCGGACAGACCACAGATTTCTACGAGCAGTACTTC

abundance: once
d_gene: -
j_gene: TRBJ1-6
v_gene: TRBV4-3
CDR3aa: CASSQAQARNSPLHF
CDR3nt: TGCGCCAGCAGCCAAGCACAGGCCCGAAATTCACCCCTCCACTTT

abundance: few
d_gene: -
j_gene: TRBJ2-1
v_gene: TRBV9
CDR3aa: CASSVGSSYNEQFF
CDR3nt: TGTGCCAGCAGCGTTGGTAGCTCCTACAATGAGCAGTTCTTC

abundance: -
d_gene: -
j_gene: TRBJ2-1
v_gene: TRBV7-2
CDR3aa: CASSLEGLSYNEQFF
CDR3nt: TGTGCCAGCAGCTTAGAGGGGCTCAGCTACAATGAGCAGTTCTTC

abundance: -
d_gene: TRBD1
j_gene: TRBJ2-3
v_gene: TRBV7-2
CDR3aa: CASSRDRWTDTQYF
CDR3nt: TGTGCCAGCAGCCGGGACAGGTGGACAGATACGCAGTATTTT

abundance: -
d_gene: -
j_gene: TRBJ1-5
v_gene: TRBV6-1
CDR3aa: CASSEFEGGRYQPQHF
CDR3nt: TGTGCCAGCAGTGAATTTGAGGGTGGGAGATATCAGCCCCAGCATTTT